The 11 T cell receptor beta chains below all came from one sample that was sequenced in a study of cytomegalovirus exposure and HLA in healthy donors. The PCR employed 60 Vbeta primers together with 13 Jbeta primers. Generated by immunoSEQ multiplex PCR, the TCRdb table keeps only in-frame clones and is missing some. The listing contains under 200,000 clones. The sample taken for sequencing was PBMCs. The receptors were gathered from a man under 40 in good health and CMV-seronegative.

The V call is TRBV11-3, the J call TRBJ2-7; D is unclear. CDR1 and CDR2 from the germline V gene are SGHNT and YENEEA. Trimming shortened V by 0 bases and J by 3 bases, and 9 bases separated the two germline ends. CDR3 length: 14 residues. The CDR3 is CASSLDASGYEQYF. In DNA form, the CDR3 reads TGTGCCAGCAGCTTAGATGCGTCAGGCTACGAGCAGTACTTC.

This chain's CDR3 is CASSRVAGAGVNEQFF. The DNA of the CDR3 is TGTGCCAGCAGCCGGGTAGCGGGTGCTGGGGTCAATGAGCAGTTCTTC. The chain has TRBV7-9 and TRBJ2-1; 7 nucleotides match TRBD2. The germline CDR1 and CDR2 sequences are SEHNR and FQNEAQ (reference sequence). CDR3 length: 16 residues. The V and J ends lost 5 bases and 6 bases, in that order; junction bases with no gene match: 13.

The CDR3 protein is CASSAPTRWEKLFF. CDR3 coding DNA: TGTGCCAGCAGTGCCCCCACGCGGTGGGAAAAACTGTTTTTT. J is TRBJ1-4 and V is TRBV25-1, with D uncertain. The CDR3 consists of 14 residues. CDR1 is MGHDK, CDR2 SYGVNS, per germline. V dropped 4 bases and J dropped 8 bases, with 14 bases sitting between them.

The CDR3 region is CASSTLERRPDTQYF. CDR3 sequence (DNA): TGTGCCAGCAGTACACTAGAACGCCGGCCAGATACGCAGTATTTT. The chain couples TRBV27 to TRBJ2-3; D perhaps matches TRBD2 (5 bases). The CDR3 totals 15 residues. Germline lookup yields CDR1 MNHEY and CDR2 SMNVEV (reference sequence). The ends were cut back, 5 bases at V and 4 bases at J, with 16 bases in the middle.

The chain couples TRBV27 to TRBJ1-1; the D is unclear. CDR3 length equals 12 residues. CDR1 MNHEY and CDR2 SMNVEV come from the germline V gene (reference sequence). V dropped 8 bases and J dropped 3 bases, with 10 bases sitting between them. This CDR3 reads CASRTPDTEAFF. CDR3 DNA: TGTGCCAGCCGGACTCCGGACACTGAAGCTTTCTTT.

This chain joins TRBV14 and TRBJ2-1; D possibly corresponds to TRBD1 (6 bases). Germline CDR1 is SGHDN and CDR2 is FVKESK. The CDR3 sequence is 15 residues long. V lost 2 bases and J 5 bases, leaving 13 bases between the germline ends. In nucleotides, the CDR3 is TGTGCCAGCAGCCAACCGGGACACACACACAATGAGCAGTTCTTC. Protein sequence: CASSQPGHTHNEQFF.

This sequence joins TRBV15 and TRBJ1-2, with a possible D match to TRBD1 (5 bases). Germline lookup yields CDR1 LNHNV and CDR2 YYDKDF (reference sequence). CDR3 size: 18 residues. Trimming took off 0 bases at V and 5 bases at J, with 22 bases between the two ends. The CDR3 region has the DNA TGTGCCACCAGCAGAGAAGTTAAGGGGATACTGAACTTATATGGCTACACCTTC. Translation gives CATSREVKGILNLYGYTF.

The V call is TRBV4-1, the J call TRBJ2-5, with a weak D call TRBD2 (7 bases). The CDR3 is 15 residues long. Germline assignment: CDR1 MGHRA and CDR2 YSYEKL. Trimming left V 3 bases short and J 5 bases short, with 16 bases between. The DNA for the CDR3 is TGCGCCAGCAGCCACGTGGGGGGGGGCGAGGAGACCCAGTACTTC. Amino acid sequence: CASSHVGGGEETQYF.

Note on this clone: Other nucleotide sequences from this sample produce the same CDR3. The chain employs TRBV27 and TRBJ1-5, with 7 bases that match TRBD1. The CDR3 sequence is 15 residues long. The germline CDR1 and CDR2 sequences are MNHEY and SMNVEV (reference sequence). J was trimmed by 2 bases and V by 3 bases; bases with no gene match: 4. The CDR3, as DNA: TGTGCCAGCAGTTTTCAGGGGGGTGGCAATCAGCCCCAGCATTTT. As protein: CASSFQGGGNQPQHF.

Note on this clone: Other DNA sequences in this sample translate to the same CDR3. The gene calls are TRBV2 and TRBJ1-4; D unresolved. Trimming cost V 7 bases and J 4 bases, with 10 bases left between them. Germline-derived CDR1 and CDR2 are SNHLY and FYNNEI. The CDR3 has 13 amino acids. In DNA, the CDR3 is TGTGCCAGCAATGGGCGGGGTAATGAAAAACTGTTTTTT. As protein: CASNGRGNEKLFF.

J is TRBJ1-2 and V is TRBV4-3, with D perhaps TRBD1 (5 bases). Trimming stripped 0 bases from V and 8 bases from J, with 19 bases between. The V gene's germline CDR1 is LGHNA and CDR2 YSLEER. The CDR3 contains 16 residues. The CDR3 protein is CASSQDGASPTEGYTF. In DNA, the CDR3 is TGCGCCAGCAGCCAAGATGGGGCCTCCCCGACGGAGGGCTACACCTTC.